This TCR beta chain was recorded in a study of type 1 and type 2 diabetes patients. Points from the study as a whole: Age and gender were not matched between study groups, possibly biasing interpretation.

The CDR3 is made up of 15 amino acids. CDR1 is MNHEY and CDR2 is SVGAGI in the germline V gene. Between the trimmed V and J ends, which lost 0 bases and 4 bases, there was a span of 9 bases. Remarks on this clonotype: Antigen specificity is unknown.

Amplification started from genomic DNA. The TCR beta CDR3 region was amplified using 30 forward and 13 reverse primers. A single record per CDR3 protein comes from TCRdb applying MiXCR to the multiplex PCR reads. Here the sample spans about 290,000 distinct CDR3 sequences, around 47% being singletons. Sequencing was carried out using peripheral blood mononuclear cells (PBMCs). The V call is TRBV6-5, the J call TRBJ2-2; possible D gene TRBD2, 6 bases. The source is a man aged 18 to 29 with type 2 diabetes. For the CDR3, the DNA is TGTGCCAGCAGTTACTCGGACTACCCCACCGGGGAGCTGTTTTTT. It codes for CASSYSDYPTGELFF.